The clone carrying this T cell receptor (beta chain) has a handful of counts. Its antigen is not identified. These data belong to a study of early T cells in non-severe SARS-CoV-2 infection. Whole-study results and caveats: The matching step, a VDJdb search, favored anti-spike CD8 responses and missed private and CD4 specificities.

Via MiXCR, TCRdb re-called the 5' RACE reads, giving one row per CDR3 protein. Of nearly 45,000 distinct CDR3 sequences in the sample, around 9.9% were seen once. Sequenced: whole blood. The TCR sequence derives from an adult who was a healthcare worker with PCR-confirmed SARS-CoV-2 infection or an uninfected control (not recorded which).

CDR3 DNA sequence: TGTGCCAGCCACAGGGATGGTAACTATGGCTACACCTTC. Encoded protein: CASHRDGNYGYTF. The chain has TRBV6-2 or TRBV6-3 and TRBJ1-2; TRBD1 might be the D (6 bases). CDR1 and CDR2 (germline): MNHEY, SVGEGT. The CDR3 runs to 13 residues. Deletions cut 8 bases from V and 1 base from J, with 11 bases between.